The clone carrying this TCR beta chain came up many times. CDR3 size: 14 residues. V was cut by 7 bases and J by 2 bases, with 15 bases left in between. CDR1 and CDR2 (germline): SNHLY, FYNNEI. This sample was included in a study of spatial heterogeneity in lung cancer. The sample's time point: sample taken at primary tumor resection. Sequencing was performed on whole RNA extracted from tumor and nontumor lung tissue, or from frozen PBMC, and the material was left unsorted. TCR cDNA molecules each carried a unique molecular identifier. TCRdb called the 5' RACE reads again in MiXCR, with one record for every CDR3 protein. The sample holds tens of thousands of distinct CDR3 sequences, around 4.5% seen once.

The TCR originated in a male donor with early-stage non-small cell lung cancer. The input for sequencing was PBMCs, taken at surgery. The chain links TRBV2 to TRBJ2-7; D possibly uses TRBD1 or TRBD2 (6 bases each). The CDR3 region is CASTWRGGTYEQYF. The CDR3 coding sequence is TGTGCCAGCACCTGGCGAGGGGGGACCTACGAGCAGTACTTC.